This T cell receptor (beta chain) was recorded in a study of cytomegalovirus exposure and HLA in healthy donors. The ends lost 6 bases at V and 0 bases at J; junction bases unmatched: 3. Germline V gives CDR1 LNHDA, CDR2 SQIVND (reference sequence). The CDR3 runs 16 residues. The PCR had 60 Vbeta and 13 Jbeta primers. Here immunoSEQ multiplex PCR was the method, and the copy in TCRdb shows in-frame clones only, minus some. In the table there are roughly 300,000 clones, 86% of which are singletons. J is TRBJ2-1 and V is TRBV19, with TRBD2 identical over 12 bases. The clonotype comes from a man aged 40-55 years in good health and CMV-seropositive. The sample comprised PBMCs. CDR3 in DNA: TGTGCCAGTAGCACTAGCGGGAGGCCCTCCTACAATGAGCAGTTCTTC. Its translation is CASSTSGRPSYNEQFF.